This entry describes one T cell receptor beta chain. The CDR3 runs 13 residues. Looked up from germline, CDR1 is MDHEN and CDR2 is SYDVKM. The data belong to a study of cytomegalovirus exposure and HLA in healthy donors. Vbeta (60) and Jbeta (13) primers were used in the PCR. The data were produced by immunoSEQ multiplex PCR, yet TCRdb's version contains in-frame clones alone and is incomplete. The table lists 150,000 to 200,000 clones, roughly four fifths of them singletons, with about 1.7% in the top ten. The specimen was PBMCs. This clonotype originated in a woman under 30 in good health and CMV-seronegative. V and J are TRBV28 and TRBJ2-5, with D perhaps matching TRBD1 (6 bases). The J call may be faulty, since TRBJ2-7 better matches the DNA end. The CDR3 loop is CASTTGPSYEQYF. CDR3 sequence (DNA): TGTGCCAGTACGACAGGACCCTCCTACGAGCAGTACTTC.